This record looks at one T cell receptor (beta chain) sequence and its context. The assay was immunoSEQ multiplex PCR, and TCRdb's table has in-frame clones only and misses some. This sample has 93,000 or so clones, with almost 95% found just once. The data originate from a study of T cell changes during pregnancy in multiple sclerosis. The CDR3 runs to 12 residues. V lost 6 bases to trimming and J lost 9 bases, with 12 bases between them. Germline CDR1 is SGDLS and CDR2 is YYNGEE. This chain links TRBV9 with TRBJ2-2, with a weak D call TRBD2 (5 bases). Sequenced here: peripheral blood, sampled after pregnancy. This TCR was recovered from a female donor with multiple sclerosis, enrolled in a pregnancy study. The CDR3 DNA follows: TGTGCCAGCACCTTGGACTCTCGGGAGCTGTTTTTT. Translating it yields CASTLDSRELFF.